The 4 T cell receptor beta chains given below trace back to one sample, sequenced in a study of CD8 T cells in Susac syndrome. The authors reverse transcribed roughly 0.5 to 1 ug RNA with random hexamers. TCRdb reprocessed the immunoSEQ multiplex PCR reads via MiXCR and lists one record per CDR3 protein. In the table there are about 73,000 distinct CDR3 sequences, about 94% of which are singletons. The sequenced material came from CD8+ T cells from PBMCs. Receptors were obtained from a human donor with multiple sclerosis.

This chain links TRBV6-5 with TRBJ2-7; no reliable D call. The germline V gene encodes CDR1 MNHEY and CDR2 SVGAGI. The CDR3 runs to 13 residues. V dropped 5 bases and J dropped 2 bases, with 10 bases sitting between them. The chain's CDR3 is CASSLLNTYEQYF. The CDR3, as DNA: TGTGCCAGCAGTCTACTAAACACCTACGAGCAGTACTTC.

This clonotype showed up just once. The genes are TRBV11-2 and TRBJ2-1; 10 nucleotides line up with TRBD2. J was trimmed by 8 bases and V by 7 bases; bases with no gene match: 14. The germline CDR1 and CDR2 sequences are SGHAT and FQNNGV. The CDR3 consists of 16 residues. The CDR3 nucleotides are TGTGCCAGCACGAATCCTGGGGGACTAGCGAGCGATGAGCAGTTCTTC. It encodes CASTNPGGLASDEQFF.

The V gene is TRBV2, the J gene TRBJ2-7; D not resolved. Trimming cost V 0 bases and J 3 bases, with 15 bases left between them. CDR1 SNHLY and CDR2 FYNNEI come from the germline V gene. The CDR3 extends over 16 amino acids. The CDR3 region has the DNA TGTGCCAGCAGTGAAGCTATTTCCTCTGGTTACTACGAGCAGTACTTC. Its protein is CASSEAISSGYYEQYF.

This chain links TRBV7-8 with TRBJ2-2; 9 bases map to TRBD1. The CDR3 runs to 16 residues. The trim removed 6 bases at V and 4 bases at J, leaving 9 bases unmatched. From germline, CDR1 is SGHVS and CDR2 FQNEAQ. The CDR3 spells CASRPGTGKGTGELFF. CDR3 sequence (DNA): TGTGCCAGCAGGCCCGGGACAGGGAAGGGCACCGGGGAGCTGTTTTTT.